Listed below are T cell receptor beta chains from one sample, sequenced in a study of long-term antiretroviral therapy in people with HIV. Profiled with immunoSEQ multiplex PCR; TCRdb holds only in-frame clones, not every one. The repertoire holds just over 20,000 clones, with just under 85% as singletons. Specimen: unsorted PBMCs, collected 0.5 years after starting antiretroviral therapy. Receptor source: a man aged 18 to 30 with HIV. The CDR3 runs from the conserved cysteine through the conserved F or W. The D gene is left open where the match is weak. Not all rows give a size; the values are once, few, many and, for expanded clones, a class.

D gene	V gene	clone size	J gene	CDR3 DNA	CDR3 protein
-	TRBV9	-	TRBJ2-6	TGTGCCAGCAGCGACCGACGGGACTCTGGGGCCAACGTCCTGACTTTC	CASSDRRDSGANVLTF
-	TRBV21-1	-	TRBJ1-1	TGTGCCAGCAGCCCGCGTTGGGGGTGGGAAGCTTTCTTT	CASSPRWGWEAFF
-	TRBV5-4	-	TRBJ1-1	TGTGCCAGCAGCTTTGACTGGCGTGGGAGCACTGAAGCTTTCTTT	CASSFDWRGSTEAFF
-	TRBV5-4	-	TRBJ2-4	TGTGCCAGCAGCTCCACTGACCTGGCCAAAAACATTCAGTACTTC	CASSSTDLAKNIQYF
-	TRBV5-1	once	TRBJ2-7	TGCGCCAGCAGCCGTGGTTGGGGGCTTTCCTACGAGCAGTACTTC	CASSRGWGLSYEQYF
-	TRBV4-1	once	TRBJ1-1	TGCGCCAGCAGCCGAGAAAACAGGGTTAGTAGCACTGAAGCTTTCTTT	CASSRENRVSSTEAFF
TRBD1	TRBV2	-	TRBJ2-4	TGTGCCAGCAGCCGGGGACAGGGAGGGGACATTCAGTACTTC	CASSRGQGGDIQYF
-	TRBV27	few	TRBJ2-1	TGTGCCAGCAGTTTATCGCAGCGGTCGATCGGTGGTTCCTACAATGAGCAGTTCTTC	CASSLSQRSIGGSYNEQFF
-	TRBV7-9	-	TRBJ1-4	TGTGCCAGCAGCTTAGCCAGGGTTGATGAAAAACTGTTTTTT	CASSLARVDEKLFF
TRBD2	TRBV5-4	-	TRBJ2-3	TGTGCCAGCAGCTCTAAGGGGTCTAGCGGGGTCACAGATACGCAGTATTTT	CASSSKGSSGVTDTQYF
TRBD1	TRBV25-1	-	TRBJ1-6	TGTGCCAGCAGTGCCCCCGGGACAGGGAATTCACCCCTCCACTTT	CASSAPGTGNSPLHF
-	TRBV5-4	-	TRBJ1-2	TGTGCCAGCAGCTTGGGGCCTCGGACAGCTAACTATGGCTACACCTTC	CASSLGPRTANYGYTF
TRBD2	TRBV28	-	TRBJ2-7	TGTGCCAGCAGATCCAAGGTCCTAGCGGGAAACTACGAGCAGTACTTC	CASRSKVLAGNYEQYF
-	TRBV4-1	-	TRBJ2-3	TGCGCCAGCAGCCCCGGTAAGGAGACCACAGATACGCAGTATTTT	CASSPGKETTDTQYF
-	TRBV7-9	-	TRBJ2-3	TGTGCCAGCAGCTCGTGGGCCGATACGCAGTATTTT	CASSSWADTQYF
-	TRBV30	-	TRBJ1-1	TGTGCCTGGACGCCCGTGGGGACTGAAGCTTTCTTT	CAWTPVGTEAFF
-	TRBV2	-	TRBJ2-7	TGTGCCAGCAGCTCCAGACTGAGCCCTACGTTGGAGCAGTACTTC	CASSSRLSPTLEQYF
TRBD1	TRBV5-6	few	TRBJ2-7	TGTGCCAGCAGCAGGACAGGTGTCCAGTACGAGCAGTACTTC	CASSRTGVQYEQYF
-	TRBV7-3	-	TRBJ2-5	TGTGCCAGCAGCCCGGCGCATTCAGGGACCCAGTACTTC	CASSPAHSGTQYF
TRBD1	TRBV5-1	few	TRBJ1-5	TGCGCCAGCTCCGGGACAGGGGGCCAGGAAGAGCCCCAGCATTTT	CASSGTGGQEEPQHF
TRBD2	TRBV27	-	TRBJ2-7	TGTGCCAGCAGTTTCTCGGGAGGGATGATAAACGAGCAGTACTTC	CASSFSGGMINEQYF
-	TRBV6-4	-	TRBJ2-2	TGTGCCAGCAGTGAGGGGGACACCGGGGAGCTGTTTTTT	CASSEGDTGELFF
-	TRBV2	-	TRBJ1-1	TGTGCCAGCAGTAAACGGGGGGGAGGGGCTGAAGCTTTCTTT	CASSKRGGGAEAFF
-	TRBV7-8	-	TRBJ1-1	TGTGCCAGCAGCTTAGGGGCATCTCCTGAAGCTTTCTTT	CASSLGASPEAFF
TRBD1	TRBV15	-	TRBJ2-3	TGTGCCACCAGCACTCGGGACAGGGGGGCGGATACGCAGTATTTT	CATSTRDRGADTQYF
-	TRBV5-6	-	TRBJ2-6	TGTGCCAGCAGCTTTGGTTCTATTTTTAGCTCTGGGGCCAACGTCCTGACTTTC	CASSFGSIFSSGANVLTF
-	TRBV5-4	-	TRBJ1-1	TGTGCCAGCAGCTGGGGGGCCCAAGGGAGGAACACTGAAGCTTTCTTT	CASSWGAQGRNTEAFF
TRBD1	TRBV2	-	TRBJ1-2	TGTGCCAGCAGAAGACAGGGGGGAACTAACTATGGCTACACCTTC	CASRRQGGTNYGYTF
-	TRBV27	once	TRBJ1-5	TGTGCCAGCAAAGTGAGGGGCGATAGCAATCAGCCCCAGCATTTT	CASKVRGDSNQPQHF
-	TRBV5-4	-	TRBJ1-1	TGTGCCAGCAGCTCACCACTGAACACTGAAGCTTTCTTT	CASSSPLNTEAFF
-	TRBV28	-	TRBJ1-5	TGTGCCAGCAGTTCCGCCATCGACGGAGCCAATCAGCCCCAGCATTTT	CASSSAIDGANQPQHF
TRBD2	TRBV10-3	-	TRBJ2-2	TGTGCCATCAGTGTCCCCAGCGGGGGACGCCTGAACACCGGGGAGCTGTTTTTT	CAISVPSGGRLNTGELFF
-	TRBV6-1	-	TRBJ1-2	TGTGCCAGCAAGAGGTCCTATGCTGACTATGGCTACACCTTC	CASKRSYADYGYTF
TRBD2	TRBV27	-	TRBJ2-1	TGTGCCAGCAGTTTAGAGGTTAGCGGGATGGGTGAGCAGTTCTTC	CASSLEVSGMGEQFF
TRBD1	TRBV5-4	-	TRBJ1-1	TGTGCCAGCAGCTCGGGGGTGAAAATCGAGGGACAGCAAGGGGAAAAAGCTTTCTTT	CASSSGVKIEGQQGEKAFF
TRBD1	TRBV4-1	-	TRBJ2-7	TGCGCCAGCAGCCCCGGACAGGGGGGCTCCTACGAGCAGTACTTC	CASSPGQGGSYEQYF